This T cell receptor (beta chain) was sequenced for a study of blood T cell repertoires in COVID-19. As handled by the study authors: Amplification with reference gene primers provided the estimates of nucleated cell counts. Some clones are missing from TCRdb's copy, which holds only in-frame ones; the method was immunoSEQ multiplex PCR. The V and J calls and the clone size are those of that table, but D and trimming were determined from the DNA. The sample yields 15,000 to 25,000 clones, 60% to 85% seen once. After removal of 3 bases from V and 2 bases from J, the junction contained 6 bases not matched to a gene. The germline V gene encodes CDR1 LGHDT and CDR2 YNNKEL (reference sequence). The CDR3 totals 15 residues. This clone showed up just once.

The rearrangement joins TRBV3-1 (or the pseudogene TRBV3-2) to TRBJ2-5, with TRBD2 identical over 7 bases. The clonotype originates from an elderly man with acute or convalescent COVID-19. The sample taken for sequencing was peripheral blood. The DNA for the CDR3 is TGTGCCAGCAGCCAGGTTGCGGGAGCTCAAGAGACCCAGTACTTC. It is translated as CASSQVAGAQETQYF.